A single sample is the source of the 25 T cell receptor beta chains below, sequenced in a study of PD-L1 blockade in urothelial cancer. The time point is: peripheral blood 6 weeks after treatment start. The data were produced by immunoSEQ multiplex PCR, yet TCRdb's version contains in-frame clones alone and is incomplete. This table has 120,000 or so clones, 86% appearing once. Here the sequenced sample was PBMCs, taken around atezolizumab (anti-PD-L1) treatment. The receptors derive from a man aged 50 to 59 with urothelial cancer.

The genes are TRBV27 and TRBJ2-7, with 12 nucleotides matching TRBD2. V lost 10 bases and J lost 3; bases outside the gene matches: 4. This CDR3 is 13 amino acids long. CDR1 is MNHEY, CDR2 SMNVEV, per germline (reference sequence). In DNA form, the CDR3 reads TGTGCCACCGGGACTAGCGGGTACTACGAGCAGTACTTC. Amino acids: CATGTSGYYEQYF.

The chain combines TRBV18 with TRBJ2-6, with TRBD1 matching 10 bases. The CDR3 totals 15 residues. J gave up 6 bases and V 3 bases, and 2 bases lay outside the gene matches. Germline V gene data show CDR1 as KGHSH and CDR2 as LQKENI. The CDR3 sequence: CASSPTGGTANVLTF. CDR3 DNA sequence: TGTGCCAGCTCACCGACAGGGGGCACGGCCAACGTCCTGACTTTC.

The chain is built from TRBV5-1 and TRBJ2-1; the D gene is possibly TRBD1 (6 bases). This CDR3 comprises 16 residues. Trimming removed 3 bases at V and 6 bases at J, with 19 bases between. Per the germline V gene, CDR1 is SGHRS and CDR2 is YFSETQ. Here the CDR3 reads CASSSPTGNGGNEQFF. For the CDR3, the DNA is TGCGCCAGCAGCTCACCTACAGGGAACGGTGGCAATGAGCAGTTCTTC. Full variable domain (remainder filled in from reference TRBV5-1 and TRBJ2-1): KAGVTQTPRYLIKTRGQQVTLSCSPISGHRSVSWYQQTPGQGLQFLFEYFSETQRNKGNFPGRFSGRQFSNSRSEMNVSTLELGDSALYLCASSSPTGNGGNEQFFGPGTRLTVL.

The V gene is TRBV7-6, the J gene TRBJ1-3; 7 positions agree with TRBD1. The CDR3 spans 16 residues. J lost 5 bases, V lost 5 bases, and 12 bases had no gene match. Per germline, CDR1 SGHVS and CDR2 FNYEAQ. The CDR3 DNA reads as TGTGCCAGCAGCAAGTACCGGGACAGCTTCCGAAACACCATATATTTT. Translation gives CASSKYRDSFRNTIYF. The whole variable domain, remainder taken from reference TRBV7-6 and TRBJ1-3, is GAGVSQSPRYKVTKRGQDVALRCDPISGHVSLYWYRQALGQGPEFLTYFNYEAQQDKSGLPNDRFSAERPEGSISTLTIQRTEQRDSAMYRCASSKYRDSFRNTIYFGEGSWLTVV.

This sequence joins TRBV5-1 and TRBJ2-7; tentatively, D is TRBD2 (5 bases). CDR3 size: 13 residues. V gave up 5 bases and J gave up 2 bases, with 11 bases separating them. Germline assignment: CDR1 SGHRS and CDR2 YFSETQ. The CDR3 DNA reads TGCGCCAGCAGGAGGGCAGGTGCCTACGAGCAGTACTTC. Amino acids: CASRRAGAYEQYF.

V and J are TRBV5-1 and TRBJ2-1; TRBD2 matches at 8 bases. The length of the CDR3 is 16 residues. CDR1 is SGHRS and CDR2 is YFSETQ in the germline V gene. Trimming at V came to 1 base and at J to 0 bases, leaving 3 bases not matched to a gene. CDR3 coding DNA: TGCGCCAGCAGCTTGACTAGCGGCAACTCCTACAATGAGCAGTTCTTC. It encodes CASSLTSGNSYNEQFF.

V usage is TRBV15 and J usage is TRBJ2-7; 9 nucleotides align to TRBD2. J lost 3 bases, V lost 5 bases, and 8 bases had no gene match. This CDR3 spans 15 amino acids. Per the germline V gene, CDR1 is LNHNV and CDR2 is YYDKDF (reference sequence). The chain's CDR3 is CATSSQSSGIYEQYF. The CDR3 DNA is TGTGCCACCAGCTCCCAATCTAGCGGGATCTACGAGCAGTACTTC.

The V and J genes are TRBV5-5 and TRBJ1-2; D is possibly TRBD1 (6 bases). The CDR3 has 14 residues. Trimming removed 2 bases from V and 3 bases from J, with 11 bases in between. CDR1 and CDR2 from the germline V gene are SGHKS and YYEKEE (reference sequence). The CDR3 sequence: CASSFGPGDYGYTF. The CDR3 DNA reads TGTGCCAGCAGCTTCGGCCCAGGGGACTATGGCTACACCTTC. The whole variable domain, filled in from reference TRBV5-5 and TRBJ1-2, reads DAGVTQSPTHLIKTRGQQVTLRCSPISGHKSVSWYQQVLGQGPQFIFQYYEKEERGRGNFPDRFSARQFPNYSSELNVNALLLGDSALYLCASSFGPGDYGYTFGSGTRLTVV.

This clone was seen a few times. The rearrangement links TRBV5-6 to TRBJ2-7; TRBD2 matches 10 bases. This CDR3 has 17 residues. Per the germline V gene, CDR1 is SGHDT and CDR2 is YYEEEE. V was clipped by 0 bases and J by 6 bases; unmatched bases: 12. CDR3 in amino acids: CASSLVGAGGGTGEQYF. DNA for the CDR3: TGTGCCAGCAGCTTGGTTGGAGCGGGGGGGGGTACAGGCGAGCAGTACTTC. Full variable domain (outside the CDR3, taken from reference TRBV5-6 and TRBJ2-7): DAGVTQSPTHLIKTRGQQVTLRCSPKSGHDTVSWYQQALGQGPQFIFQYYEEEERQRGNFPDRFSGHQFPNYSSELNVNALLLGDSALYLCASSLVGAGGGTGEQYFGPGTRLTVT.

The chain links TRBV18 to TRBJ2-1; D perhaps matches TRBD2 (5 bases). Trimming shortened V by 1 base and J by 9 bases, and 7 bases separated the two germline ends. CDR3 length: 12 residues. From germline, CDR1 is KGHSH and CDR2 LQKENI. CDR3 region: CASSPREIEQFF. CDR3 in DNA: TGTGCCAGCTCACCACGGGAGATTGAGCAGTTCTTC.

The chain carries TRBV28 and TRBJ2-5; 8 nucleotides line up with TRBD2. The CDR3 is 17 amino acids. V dropped 1 base and J dropped 0; count of bases not matched to a gene: 7. Germline V CDR1 and CDR2: MDHEN, SYDVKM. CDR3 loop: CASSLSGASGYQETQYF. The CDR3 nucleotides are TGTGCCAGCAGTTTATCCGGGGCTAGCGGGTACCAAGAGACCCAGTACTTC.

V gene TRBV28 combines with J gene TRBJ1-2; no reliable D call. CDR3 length: 13 amino acids. Deletions cut 10 bases from V and 2 bases from J, with 14 bases between. Germline V gene data show CDR1 as MDHEN and CDR2 as SYDVKM. This CDR3 reads CAIDIGLNYGYTF. The CDR3 DNA sequence: TGTGCCATCGATATCGGACTGAACTATGGCTACACCTTC.

This clone was observed many times. The V and J genes are TRBV14 and TRBJ2-1; 8 nucleotides align to TRBD2. V trimming: 2 bases; J trimming: 13 bases; junction bases outside the gene matches: 7. Germline V gives CDR1 SGHDN, CDR2 FVKESK. This CDR3 spans 13 amino acids. CDR3: CASSQSMVAGQFF. The CDR3 nucleotides read TGTGCCAGCAGCCAAAGTATGGTAGCGGGACAGTTCTTC.

This chain uses TRBV6-4 with TRBJ2-2; perhaps TRBD2 as D (6 bases). From germline, CDR1 is MRHNA and CDR2 SNTAGT. The CDR3 extends over 16 amino acids. The germline V and J ends were trimmed by 0 bases and 1 base, with 9 bases remaining between them. The CDR3 DNA reads TGTGCCAGCAGTGACTCGGTGGGACTGAACACCGGGGAGCTGTTTTTT. Translating gives CASSDSVGLNTGELFF.

The V call is TRBV7-8, the J call TRBJ1-1; no definite D call. CDR3 length: 14 amino acids. Trimming took 5 bases from V and 5 from J, leaving 15 bases between them. CDR1 SGHVS and CDR2 FQNEAQ come from the germline V gene. The chain's CDR3 is CASSKVGGRTEAFF. Here the CDR3 DNA reads TGTGCCAGCAGCAAGGTGGGAGGTAGGACTGAAGCTTTCTTT.

V is TRBV18 and J is TRBJ2-5; perhaps TRBD2 as D (6 bases). Trimming removed 2 bases at V and 7 bases at J, with 20 bases between. The CDR3 totals 16 residues. CDR1 KGHSH and CDR2 LQKENI come from the germline V gene. CDR3 DNA: TGTGCCAGCTCACCAGGCCGCGGGGCCGCCACGGGGACCCAGTACTTC. Translation: CASSPGRGAATGTQYF.

V usage is TRBV5-1 and J usage is TRBJ2-5, with 7 nucleotides matching TRBD2. The V and J ends lost 4 bases and 2 bases, in that order; junction bases with no gene match: 8. Germline-derived CDR1 and CDR2 are SGHRS and YFSETQ. The CDR3 totals 15 residues. The CDR3 protein is CASSPGGRGQETQYF. For the CDR3, the DNA is TGCGCCAGCAGCCCCGGGGGGAGGGGTCAAGAGACCCAGTACTTC.

The gene calls are TRBV28 and TRBJ2-7, with 12 bases identical to TRBD2. The J segment lost 3 bases and the V segment lost 7 bases, leaving 4 bases of the junction unmatched. Germline V CDR1 and CDR2: MDHEN, SYDVKM. The CDR3 is 14 amino acids. The CDR3 reads CASNRLAGVYEQYF. The CDR3 DNA reads as TGTGCCAGCAACCGACTAGCGGGAGTCTACGAGCAGTACTTC.

In the case of this clone: Relative to the germline gene, one junction end is altered; a read error may explain this. This chain joins TRBV6-5 and TRBJ2-1; the match to TRBD2 covers 11 bases. Germline lookup yields CDR1 MNHEY and CDR2 SVGAGI. The CDR3 extends over 15 amino acids. CDR3 bases: TGTGCCAGCAGTGGGACTAGCGGCTCCTACAATGAGCAGCTCTTC. The encoded protein is CASSGTSGSYNEQLF.

This chain connects TRBV5-1 to TRBJ2-1, with 11 bases matching TRBD2. The CDR3 extends over 13 amino acids. CDR1 is SGHRS and CDR2 is YFSETQ in the germline V gene. Unmatched junction bases numbered 2, after V lost 5 bases and J lost 7 bases. CDR3 residues: CASRASGRNEQFF. CDR3 sequence (DNA): TGCGCCAGCAGGGCTAGCGGGAGGAATGAGCAGTTCTTC.

The V call is TRBV5-1, the J call TRBJ1-1, with a weak D call TRBD1 (5 bases). From germline, CDR1 is SGHRS and CDR2 YFSETQ. The CDR3 runs 17 residues. V lost 0 bases and J lost 1, with 16 bases in between. For the CDR3, the DNA is TGCGCCAGCAGCTTGGCCCGTTGGGAGGGACGGAACACTGAAGCTTTCTTT. This codes for CASSLARWEGRNTEAFF.

The chain uses TRBV9 and TRBJ2-3, with TRBD2 matching over 9 bases. CDR1 is SGDLS and CDR2 is YYNGEE in the germline V gene. V shed 2 bases, J shed 6 bases, and the junction held 10 bases outside the gene matches. The CDR3 covers 16 residues. CDR3 sequence (DNA): TGTGCCAGCAGCGTCGGACTAGCGCCCGGGGTGGATACGCAGTATTTT. Translated: CASSVGLAPGVDTQYF.

The gene calls are TRBV6-6 and TRBJ1-2; perhaps TRBD1 as D (5 bases). With 8 bases removed from V and 4 bases from J, the gap between germline ends came to 17 bases. Germline CDR1 MNHNY, CDR2 SVGAGI (reference sequence). The CDR3 totals 14 residues. The CDR3 nucleotides are TGTGCCAGCTGTCGTCCGACAGAGCTCTATGGCTACACCTTC. This encodes CASCRPTELYGYTF.

V is TRBV7-8 and J is TRBJ1-2; 12 bases are a match to TRBD1. V lost 5 bases to trimming and J lost 7 bases; unmatched junction nucleotides: 11. Germline V gene lookup returns CDR1 SGHVS and CDR2 FQNEAQ. This CDR3 has 16 amino acids. The CDR3 DNA is TGTGCCAGCAGCCCCATCGGGGGACAGGGGGCGCGTGGCTACACCTTC. Translation gives CASSPIGGQGARGYTF.

V and J are TRBV9 and TRBJ2-2; 8 nucleotides line up with TRBD1. Germline V gene data show CDR1 as SGDLS and CDR2 as YYNGEE. J was trimmed by 1 base and V by 7 bases; bases with no gene match: 3. CDR3 size: 14 residues. In DNA form, the CDR3 reads TGTGCCAGCCAAGGACAGGGGAACACCGGGGAGCTGTTTTTT. Residues: CASQGQGNTGELFF.